This TCR beta chain comes out of a study of CD8 T cells in ankylosing spondylitis. On this clonotype: The target antigen is unknown.

The CDR3 covers 14 residues. Germline V gives CDR1 SGHVS, CDR2 FQNEAQ. Trimming stripped 1 base from V and 6 bases from J, with 13 bases between. TCRdb reprocessed the 5' RACE reads via MiXCR and lists one record per CDR3 protein. The sample shows 110,000 to 150,000 distinct CDR3 sequences, roughly 8.8% of them seen only once. Study-wide results and limits: Clones linked to disease were reported to show significant enrichment in matched ankylosing spondylitis synovial fluid. Prior work had noted some motif variants in reactive arthritis blood and synovial fluid. In peripheral blood, disease-linked CD8+ clones occurred at relatively low frequencies.

The TCR originated in a male donor with ankylosing spondylitis. What was sequenced was synovial fluid, either unsorted or a sorted T cell fraction (not recorded which). The chain is built from TRBV7-8 and TRBJ2-7; D uncertain. The DNA of the CDR3 is TGTGCCAGCAGCTTAGTTGGGTTTTCGGGCGAGCAGTACTTC. It is translated as CASSLVGFSGEQYF.